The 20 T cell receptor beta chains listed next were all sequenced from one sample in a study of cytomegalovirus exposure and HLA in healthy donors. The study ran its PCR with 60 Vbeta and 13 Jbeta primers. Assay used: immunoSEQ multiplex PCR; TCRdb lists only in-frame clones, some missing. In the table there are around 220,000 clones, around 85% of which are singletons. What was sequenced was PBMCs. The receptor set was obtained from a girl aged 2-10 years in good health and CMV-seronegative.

The CDR3 is CASSQAGSSAGELFF. CDR3 coding DNA: TGTGCCAGCAGCCAAGCGGGGTCGTCCGCCGGGGAGCTGTTTTTT. The chain has TRBV4-2 and TRBJ2-2; TRBD2 is a possible D gene (5 bases). The CDR3 totals 15 residues. V lost 1 base, J lost 6 bases, and 12 bases lay in between. CDR1 and CDR2 from the germline V gene are LGHNA and YNFKEQ.

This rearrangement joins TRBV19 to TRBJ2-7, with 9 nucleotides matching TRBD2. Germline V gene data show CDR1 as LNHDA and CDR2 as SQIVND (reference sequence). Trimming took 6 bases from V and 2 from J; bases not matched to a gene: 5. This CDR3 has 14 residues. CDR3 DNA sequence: TGTGCCAGTAGCTCCCAGCGGGGGGCCTACGAGCAGTACTTC. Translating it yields CASSSQRGAYEQYF. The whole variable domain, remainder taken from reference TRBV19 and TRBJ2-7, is DGGITQSPKYLFRKEGQNVTLSCEQNLNHDAMYWYRQDPGQGLRLIYYSQIVNDFQKGDIAEGYSVSREKKESFPLTVTSAQKNPTAFYLCASSSQRGAYEQYFGPGTRLTVT.

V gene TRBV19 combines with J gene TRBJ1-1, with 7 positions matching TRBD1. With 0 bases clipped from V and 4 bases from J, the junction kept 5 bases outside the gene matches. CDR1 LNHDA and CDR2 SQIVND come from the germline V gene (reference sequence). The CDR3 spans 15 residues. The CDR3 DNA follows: TGTGCCAGTAGTATAGATCAAGGGGGCATCACTGAAGCTTTCTTT. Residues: CASSIDQGGITEAFF.

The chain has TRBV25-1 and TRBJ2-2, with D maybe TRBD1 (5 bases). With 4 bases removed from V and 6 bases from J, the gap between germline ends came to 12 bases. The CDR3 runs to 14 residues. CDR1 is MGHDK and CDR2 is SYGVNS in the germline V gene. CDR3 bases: TGTGCCAGCAGTGGAAGGCAGGGCTCCGGGGAGCTGTTTTTT. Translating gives CASSGRQGSGELFF.

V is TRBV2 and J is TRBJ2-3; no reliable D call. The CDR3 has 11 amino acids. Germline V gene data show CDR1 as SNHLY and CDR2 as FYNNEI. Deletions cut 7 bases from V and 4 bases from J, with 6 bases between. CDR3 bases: TGTGCCAGCATGGCCCCAGATACGCAGTATTTT. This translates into CASMAPDTQYF.

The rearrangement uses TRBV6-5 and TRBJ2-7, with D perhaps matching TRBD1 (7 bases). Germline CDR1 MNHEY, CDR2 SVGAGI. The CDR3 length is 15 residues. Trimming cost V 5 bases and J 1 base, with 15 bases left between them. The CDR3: CASSLQGGRSYEQYF. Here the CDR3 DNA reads TGTGCCAGCAGTCTCCAGGGGGGAAGATCCTACGAGCAGTACTTC.

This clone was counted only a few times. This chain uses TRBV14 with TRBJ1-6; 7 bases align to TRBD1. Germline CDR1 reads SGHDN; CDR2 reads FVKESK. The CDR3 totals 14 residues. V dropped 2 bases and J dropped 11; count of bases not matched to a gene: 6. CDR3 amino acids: CASSQSRGPAPLHF. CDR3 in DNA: TGTGCCAGCAGCCAATCTAGGGGGCCGGCACCCCTCCACTTT.

CDR3 sequence reads: CSGVWGAGGRSYEQYF. In DNA form, the CDR3 reads TGCAGCGGGGTTTGGGGAGCGGGGGGACGGTCCTACGAGCAGTACTTC. The V call is TRBV29-1, the J call TRBJ2-7, with 9 bases matching TRBD2. Germline-derived CDR1 and CDR2 are SQVTM and ANQGSEA. The CDR3 sequence is 16 residues long. V was pared by 7 bases and J by 1 base, with 14 bases of the junction left unmatched.

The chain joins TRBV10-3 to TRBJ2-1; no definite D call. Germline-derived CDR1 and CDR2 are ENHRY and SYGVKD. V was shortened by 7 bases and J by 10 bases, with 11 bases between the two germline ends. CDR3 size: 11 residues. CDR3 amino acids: CAINTIGEQFF. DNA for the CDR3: TGTGCCATCAACACCATCGGGGAGCAGTTCTTC.

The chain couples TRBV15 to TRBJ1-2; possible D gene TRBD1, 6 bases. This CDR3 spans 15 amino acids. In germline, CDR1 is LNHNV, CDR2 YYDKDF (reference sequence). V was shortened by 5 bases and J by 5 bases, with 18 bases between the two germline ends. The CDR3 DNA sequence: TGTGCCACCAGCCCGGGGTTCGGACAGAAGTATGGCTACACCTTC. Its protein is CATSPGFGQKYGYTF.

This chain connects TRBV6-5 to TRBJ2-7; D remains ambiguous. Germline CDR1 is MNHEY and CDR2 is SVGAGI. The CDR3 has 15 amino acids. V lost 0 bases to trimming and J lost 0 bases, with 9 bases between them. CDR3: CASSYSYRSSYEQYF. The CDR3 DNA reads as TGTGCCAGCAGTTACTCTTACCGGAGCTCCTACGAGCAGTACTTC.

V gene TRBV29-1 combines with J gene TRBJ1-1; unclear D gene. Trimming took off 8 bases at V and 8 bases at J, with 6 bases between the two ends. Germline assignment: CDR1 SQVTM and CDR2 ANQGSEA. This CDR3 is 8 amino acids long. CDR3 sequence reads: CSTDEAFF. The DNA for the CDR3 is TGCAGCACAGACGAAGCTTTCTTT.

CDR3 nucleotide sequence: TGTGCCAGCGCCTACGGACAGAGACTTTACAATGAGCAGTTCTTC. Its translation is CASAYGQRLYNEQFF. The chain links TRBV6-6 to TRBJ2-1; D may be TRBD1 (6 bases). Trimming took 8 bases from V and 4 from J, leaving 18 bases between them. Germline values: CDR1 MNHNY, CDR2 SVGAGI (reference sequence). This CDR3 spans 15 amino acids.

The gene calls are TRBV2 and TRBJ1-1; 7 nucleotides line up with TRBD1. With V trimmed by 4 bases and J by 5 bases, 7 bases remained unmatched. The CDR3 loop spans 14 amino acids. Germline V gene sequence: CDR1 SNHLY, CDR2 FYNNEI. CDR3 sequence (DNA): TGTGCCAGCAGTGGAAGGACAGGTGGGACTGAAGCTTTCTTT. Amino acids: CASSGRTGGTEAFF.

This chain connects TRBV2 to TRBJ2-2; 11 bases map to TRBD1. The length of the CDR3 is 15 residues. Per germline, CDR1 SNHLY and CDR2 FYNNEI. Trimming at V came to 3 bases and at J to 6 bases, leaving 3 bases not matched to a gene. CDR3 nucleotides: TGTGCCAGCAGTGACGGGACAGGGGGTCCCGGGGAGCTGTTTTTT. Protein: CASSDGTGGPGELFF.

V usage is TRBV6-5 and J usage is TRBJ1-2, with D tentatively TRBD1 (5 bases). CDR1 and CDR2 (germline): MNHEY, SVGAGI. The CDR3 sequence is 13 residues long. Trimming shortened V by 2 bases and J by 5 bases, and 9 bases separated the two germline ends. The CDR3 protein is CASSYTTDYGYTF. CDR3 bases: TGTGCCAGCAGTTACACGACAGATTATGGCTACACCTTC.

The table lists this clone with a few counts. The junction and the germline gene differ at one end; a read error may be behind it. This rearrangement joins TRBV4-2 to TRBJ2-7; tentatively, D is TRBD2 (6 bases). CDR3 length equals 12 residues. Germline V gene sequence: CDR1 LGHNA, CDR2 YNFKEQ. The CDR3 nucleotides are TGTGCCAGCAGCCAACCGGGACTCCCGTTGAACTTC. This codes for CASSQPGLPLNF.

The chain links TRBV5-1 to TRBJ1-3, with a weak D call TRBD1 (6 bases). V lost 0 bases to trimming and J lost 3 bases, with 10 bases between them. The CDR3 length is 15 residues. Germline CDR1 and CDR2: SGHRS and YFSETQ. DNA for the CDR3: TGCGCCAGCAGCTTGGCCGTACAGGGTGGAAACACCATATATTTT. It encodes CASSLAVQGGNTIYF.

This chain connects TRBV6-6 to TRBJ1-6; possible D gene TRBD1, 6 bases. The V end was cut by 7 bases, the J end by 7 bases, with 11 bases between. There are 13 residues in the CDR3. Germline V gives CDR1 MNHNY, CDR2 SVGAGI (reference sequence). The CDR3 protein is CASTGTLNSPLHF. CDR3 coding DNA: TGTGCCAGCACCGGGACACTAAATTCACCCCTCCACTTT.

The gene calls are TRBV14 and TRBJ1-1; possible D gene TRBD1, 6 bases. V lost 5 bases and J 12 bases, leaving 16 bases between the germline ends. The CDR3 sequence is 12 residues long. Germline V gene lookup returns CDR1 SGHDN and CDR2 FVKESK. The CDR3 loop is CASSFATGRTFF. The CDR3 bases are TGTGCCAGCAGCTTTGCGACAGGTAGAACTTTCTTT.